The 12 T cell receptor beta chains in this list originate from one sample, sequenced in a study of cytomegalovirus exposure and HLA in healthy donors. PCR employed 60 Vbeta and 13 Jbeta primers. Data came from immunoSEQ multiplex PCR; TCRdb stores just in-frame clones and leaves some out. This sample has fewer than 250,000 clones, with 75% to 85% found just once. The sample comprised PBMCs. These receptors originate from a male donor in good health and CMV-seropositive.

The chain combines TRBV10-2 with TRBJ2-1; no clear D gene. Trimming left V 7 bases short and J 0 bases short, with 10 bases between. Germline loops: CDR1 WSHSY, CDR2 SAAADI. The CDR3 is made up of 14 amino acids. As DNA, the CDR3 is TGCGCCAGCACTCCCGATAGCTCCTACAATGAGCAGTTCTTC. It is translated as CASTPDSSYNEQFF.

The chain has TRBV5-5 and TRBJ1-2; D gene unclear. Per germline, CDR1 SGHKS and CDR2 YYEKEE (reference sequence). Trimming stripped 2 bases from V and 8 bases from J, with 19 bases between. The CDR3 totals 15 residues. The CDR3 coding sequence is TGTGCCAGCAGCTTAGGGTACGATCCAACGGGGGGCTACACCTTC. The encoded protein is CASSLGYDPTGGYTF. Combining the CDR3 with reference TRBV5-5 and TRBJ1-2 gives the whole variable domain DAGVTQSPTHLIKTRGQQVTLRCSPISGHKSVSWYQQVLGQGPQFIFQYYEKEERGRGNFPDRFSARQFPNYSSELNVNALLLGDSALYLCASSLGYDPTGGYTFGSGTRLTVV.

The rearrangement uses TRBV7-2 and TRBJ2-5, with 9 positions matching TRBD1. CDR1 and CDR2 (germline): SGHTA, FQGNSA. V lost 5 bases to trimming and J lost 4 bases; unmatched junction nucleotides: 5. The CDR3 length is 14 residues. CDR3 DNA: TGTGCCAGCAGCGGACAGGGGATTCGAGAGACCCAGTACTTC. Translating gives CASSGQGIRETQYF.

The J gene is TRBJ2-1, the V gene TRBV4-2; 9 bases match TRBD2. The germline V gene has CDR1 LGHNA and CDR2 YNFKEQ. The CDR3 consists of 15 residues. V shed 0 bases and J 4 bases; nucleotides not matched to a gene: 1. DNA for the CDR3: TGTGCCAGCAGCCAAGATAGCGGGAGTTACAATGAGCAGTTCTTC. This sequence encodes CASSQDSGSYNEQFF.

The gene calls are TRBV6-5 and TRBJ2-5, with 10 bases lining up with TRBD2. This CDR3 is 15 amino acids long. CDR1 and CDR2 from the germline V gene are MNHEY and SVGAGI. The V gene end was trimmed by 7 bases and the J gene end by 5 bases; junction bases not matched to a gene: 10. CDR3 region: CASISSGRAWETQYF. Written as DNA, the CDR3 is TGTGCCAGCATCTCTAGCGGGAGAGCATGGGAGACCCAGTACTTC.

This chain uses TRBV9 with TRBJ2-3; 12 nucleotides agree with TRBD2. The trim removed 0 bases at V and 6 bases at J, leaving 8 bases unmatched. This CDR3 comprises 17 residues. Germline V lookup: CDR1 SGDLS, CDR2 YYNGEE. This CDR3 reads CASSVGAGLAGSDTQYF. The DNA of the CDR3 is TGTGCCAGCAGCGTAGGGGCGGGACTAGCGGGTTCCGATACGCAGTATTTT.

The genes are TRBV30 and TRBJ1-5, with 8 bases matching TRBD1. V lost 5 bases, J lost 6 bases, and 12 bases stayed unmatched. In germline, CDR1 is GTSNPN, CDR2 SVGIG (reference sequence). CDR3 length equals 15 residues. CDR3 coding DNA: TGTGCCTGGGGGAAGGCAGGGGGCCAAGGTCAGCCCCAGCATTTT. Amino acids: CAWGKAGGQGQPQHF.

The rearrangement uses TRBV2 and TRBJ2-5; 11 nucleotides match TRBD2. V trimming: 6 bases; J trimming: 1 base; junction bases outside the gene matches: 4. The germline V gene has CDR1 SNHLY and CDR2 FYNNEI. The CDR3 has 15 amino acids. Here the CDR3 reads CASSPGTSGQETQYF. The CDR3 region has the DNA TGTGCCAGCAGCCCCGGGACTAGCGGCCAAGAGACCCAGTACTTC.

The CDR3 DNA follows: TGTGCCAGCAGCACTCTGACAGGGGCCTACGAGCAGTACTTC. As protein: CASSTLTGAYEQYF. The rearrangement uses TRBV7-6 and TRBJ2-5, with 8 bases matching TRBD1. The J call may not be correct, given that the DNA end is closer to TRBJ2-7. The CDR3 loop spans 14 amino acids. Per germline, CDR1 SGHVS and CDR2 FNYEAQ.

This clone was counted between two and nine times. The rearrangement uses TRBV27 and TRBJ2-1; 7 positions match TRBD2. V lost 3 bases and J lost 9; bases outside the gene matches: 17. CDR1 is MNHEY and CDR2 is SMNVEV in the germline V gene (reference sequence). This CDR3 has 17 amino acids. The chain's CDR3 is CASSFFGLGSGSGEQFF. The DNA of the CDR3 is TGTGCCAGCAGTTTTTTTGGACTAGGGTCGGGGAGCGGTGAGCAGTTCTTC.

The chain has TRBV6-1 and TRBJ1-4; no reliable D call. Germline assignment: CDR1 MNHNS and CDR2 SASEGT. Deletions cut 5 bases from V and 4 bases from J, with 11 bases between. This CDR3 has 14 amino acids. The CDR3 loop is CASSRGEYNEKLFF. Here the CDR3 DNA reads TGTGCCAGCAGTCGGGGAGAATATAATGAAAAACTGTTTTTT.

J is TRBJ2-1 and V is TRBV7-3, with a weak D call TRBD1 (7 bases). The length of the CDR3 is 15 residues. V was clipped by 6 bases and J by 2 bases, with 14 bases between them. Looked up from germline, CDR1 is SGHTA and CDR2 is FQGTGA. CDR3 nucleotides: TGTGCCAGCAGTACGGAGGGGGCCCCCTACAATGAGCAGTTCTTC. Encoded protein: CASSTEGAPYNEQFF.